The T cell receptor (beta chain) described here comes from a study of T cell changes during pregnancy in multiple sclerosis. Only in-frame clones appear in the TCRdb table, and some are missing; sequencing was by immunoSEQ multiplex PCR. The repertoire consists of 30,000 to 40,000 clones, with roughly 87% occurring once and the leading ten covering about 10%. In germline, CDR1 is LGHNA, CDR2 YNFKEQ. The CDR3 contains 16 residues. The ends lost 1 base at V and 4 bases at J; junction bases unmatched: 6. This sequence joins TRBV4-2 and TRBJ2-3; 9 nucleotides match TRBD2. Source: CD8+ T cells from peripheral blood mononuclear cells, taken in the second trimester of pregnancy. The clonotype was recovered from a female donor with multiple sclerosis, enrolled in a pregnancy study. The CDR3 DNA reads TGTGCCAGCAGCCAAGTACTGGCGGGGGGGGCAGATACGCAGTATTTT. Translating gives CASSQVLAGGADTQYF.